Listed below are T cell receptor beta chains from one sample, sequenced in a study of patients and donors after allogeneic stem cell transplantation. TCRdb itself ran the RT-PCR reads through MiXCR, one entry per CDR3 protein. Of about 89,000 distinct CDR3 sequences in the sample, under 50% were seen once. The sequenced sample was blood, either unsorted or a sorted T cell fraction (not recorded which). All receptors come from a human donor who was either an allogeneic HSCT recipient or a stem cell or donor lymphocyte infusion donor (not recorded which). It is not recorded whose cells these are; they may come from a transplant donor. Both conserved end residues are part of each CDR3. D genes are given only for firm matches. Expanded clones are given a class, and other clones once, few, many or no size at all.

CDR3 protein	CDR3 DNA	CDR3 length	clone size	D gene	J gene	V gene
CASTLIGSNQPQHF	TGTGCCAGCACCCTAATCGGAAGCAATCAGCCCCAGCATTTT	14	NA	NA	TRBJ1-5	TRBV28
CASSLETGAQPQHF	TGTGCCAGCAGCTTAGAGACAGGGGCTCAGCCCCAGCATTTT	14	few	TRBD1	TRBJ1-5	TRBV7-6
CAIVAVTAFF	TGTGCCATCGTTGCGGTAACAGCTTTCTTT	10	NA	NA	TRBJ1-1	TRBV10-3
CASSLTGTLSGYTF	TGTGCCAGCAGTCTTACCGGGACCTTGAGTGGCTACACCTTC	14	few	NA	TRBJ1-2	TRBV12-3/TRBV12-4
CATSNRANEQFF	TGTGCCACCAGCAACCGGGCGAATGAGCAGTTCTTC	12	NA	NA	TRBJ2-1	TRBV15
CASSVGQGRNTEAFF	TGTGCCAGCAGCGTAGGACAGGGGAGGAACACTGAAGCTTTCTTT	15	few	TRBD1	TRBJ1-1	TRBV9
CASSLTGTDEAFF	TGCGCCAGCAGCTTGACGGGGACAGATGAAGCTTTCTTT	13	NA	TRBD1	TRBJ1-1	TRBV5-1
CSAGRPQHF	TGCAGTGCCGGGCGTCCCCAGCATTTT	9	NA	NA	TRBJ1-5	TRBV20-1
CASSLAFGREVSEAFF	TGTGCCAGCAGCTTGGCCTTCGGCAGGGAAGTGTCTGAAGCTTTCTTT	16	NA	NA	TRBJ1-1	TRBV5-8
CASSLRLGNRAFF	TGTGCCAGCAGCTTACGACTGGGGAATAGGGCTTTCTTT	13	few	NA	TRBJ1-1	TRBV7-8
CASSSKGGGTEAFF	TGTGCCAGCAGCTCAAAGGGGGGCGGCACTGAAGCTTTCTTT	14	few	NA	TRBJ1-1	TRBV11-2
CASSREGNFGETQYF	TGTGCCAGCAGCCGTGAAGGGAATTTTGGGGAGACCCAGTACTTC	15	NA	NA	TRBJ2-5	TRBV11-2
CASSFQVGNEAFF	TGTGCCAGCAGCTTTCAAGTTGGTAATGAAGCTTTCTTT	13	NA	NA	TRBJ1-1	TRBV7-2
CASSLIQGEPQHF	TGTGCCAGCAGCTTAATACAGGGAGAGCCCCAGCATTTT	13	NA	NA	TRBJ1-5	TRBV7-3
CASMGRSSYNSPLHF	TGTGCAAGTATGGGGCGTAGCTCCTATAATTCACCCCTCCACTTT	15	NA	NA	TRBJ1-6	TRBV12-3/TRBV12-4
CASSQVVVPTNEKLFF	TGCGCCAGCAGCCAAGTAGTCGTCCCAACTAATGAAAAACTGTTTTTT	16	NA	NA	TRBJ1-4	TRBV4-3
CASSLEAAYDYGYTF	TGCGCCAGCAGCTTGGAGGCAGCGTATGACTATGGCTACACCTTC	15	NA	NA	TRBJ1-2	TRBV5-1
CASVGGGTSGNTIYF	TGTGCCAGCGTCGGGGGAGGCACCTCTGGAAACACCATATATTTT	15	few	NA	TRBJ1-3	TRBV12-3/TRBV12-4
CASSLVRGQGNTEAFF	TGTGCCAGCAGTTTAGTTCGGGGGCAAGGAAACACTGAAGCTTTCTTT	16	once	NA	TRBJ1-1	TRBV12-3/TRBV12-4
CSVEAGRQHTEAFF	TGCAGCGTTGAGGCGGGGAGACAGCACACTGAAGCTTTCTTT	14	NA	NA	TRBJ1-1	TRBV29-1
CATSTQRTAETQYF	TGTGCCACCAGTACCCAAAGGACTGCGGAGACCCAGTACTTC	14	NA	NA	TRBJ2-5	TRBV15
CASSSSQGVWEQYF	TGCGCCAGCAGCTCGTCACAGGGGGTGTGGGAGCAGTACTTC	14	once	TRBD1	TRBJ2-7	TRBV5-1
CSVETGANEKLFF	TGCAGCGTAGAGACAGGGGCTAATGAAAAACTGTTTTTT	13	NA	TRBD1	TRBJ1-4	TRBV20-1
CASSLPGPTDNEQFF	TGTGCCAGCAGCTTGCCGGGACCAACCGACAATGAGCAGTTCTTC	15	NA	NA	TRBJ2-1	TRBV7-9
CASSLRARAGNTIYF	TGTGCCAGCAGCTTACGTGCCAGGGCTGGAAACACCATATATTTT	15	few	NA	TRBJ1-3	TRBV11-2
CASSVSAGVDTDTQYF	TGTGCCAGCAGCGTCTCAGCGGGAGTTGACACAGATACGCAGTATTTT	16	NA	TRBD2	TRBJ2-3	TRBV9
CASSQGRGRGNEQFF	TGCGCCAGCAGCCAAGGGAGGGGGAGAGGAAATGAGCAGTTCTTC	15	NA	NA	TRBJ2-1	TRBV4-3
CASSSLLSGPGYTF	TGTGCCAGCAGCTCCCTGCTGTCGGGCCCTGGCTACACCTTC	14	few	NA	TRBJ1-2	TRBV27
CASSWTVNTEAFF	TGTGCCAGCAGCTGGACAGTGAACACTGAAGCTTTCTTT	13	NA	NA	TRBJ1-1	TRBV7-2